Each of the 16 T cell receptor beta chains below was sequenced from the same sample in a study of blood T cells in healthy people across ages. It was with a sample-barcoded 5' primer and a J-beta primer mix that a second PCR of about 7 to 12 cycles was run. TCRdb redid the calling of the 5' RACE reads with MiXCR, one entry per CDR3 protein. There are a few hundred thousand distinct CDR3 sequences in the sample; roughly half occur only once, and under 65% lies in the top ten. The sequenced sample consisted of blood. The receptors originated from a man in his sixties in good health.

The chain uses TRBV9 and TRBJ2-1; no firm D call. The J call is doubtful: the DNA matches TRBJ2-7 better. CDR3 length equals 16 residues. The germline V gene encodes CDR1 SGDLS and CDR2 YYNGEE. The CDR3 reads CASSVARLVGYNEQYF. CDR3 DNA: TGTGCCAGCAGCGTAGCTAGGCTAGTTGGGTACAATGAGCAGTACTTC.

The rearrangement links TRBV27 to TRBJ1-2, with D unresolved. V lost 2 bases and J lost 1, with 8 bases in between. The germline V gene encodes CDR1 MNHEY and CDR2 SMNVEV (reference sequence). CDR3 length: 14 residues. CDR3 loop: CASSLTRNNYGYTF. The CDR3 bases are TGTGCCAGCAGTTTAACGCGGAATAACTATGGCTACACCTTC.

The chain employs TRBV6-2 or TRBV6-3 and TRBJ2-5; D is ambiguous. The CDR3 covers 13 residues. Trimming took off 4 bases at V and 2 bases at J, with 8 bases between the two ends. Germline values: CDR1 MNHEY, CDR2 SVGEGT. Here the CDR3 reads CASSLIGQETQYF. The CDR3, as DNA: TGTGCCAGCAGTTTGATCGGGCAAGAGACCCAGTACTTC.

The rearrangement uses TRBV12-3 or TRBV12-4 and TRBJ2-1, with D possibly being TRBD2 (6 bases). The germline V and J ends were trimmed by 1 base and 8 bases, with 12 bases remaining between them. There are 14 residues in the CDR3. The CDR3 reads CASSLVVPGDEQFF. CDR3 nucleotide sequence: TGTGCCAGCAGTTTAGTCGTTCCGGGGGATGAGCAGTTCTTC.

The genes are TRBV6-2 or TRBV6-3 and TRBJ2-3, with a possible D match to TRBD2 (6 bases). Germline loops: CDR1 MNHEY, CDR2 SVGEGT. The CDR3 sequence is 16 residues long. Deletions cut 4 bases from V and 8 bases from J, with 22 bases between. CDR3 in DNA: TGTGCCAGCAGTTCATTCGAGACTAGTCCGGTGGGTACGCAGTATTTT. Translated: CASSSFETSPVGTQYF.

V usage is TRBV27 and J usage is TRBJ2-1, with 8 positions matching TRBD1. This CDR3 is 14 amino acids long. With 5 bases clipped from V and 7 bases from J, the junction kept 7 bases outside the gene matches. Germline lookup yields CDR1 MNHEY and CDR2 SMNVEV (reference sequence). CDR3 nucleotides: TGTGCCAGCAGTACCGTGGACAGGGTGAATGAGCAGTTCTTC. This codes for CASSTVDRVNEQFF.

The chain uses TRBV7-7 and TRBJ2-2; 10 bases are a match to TRBD2. This CDR3 is 13 amino acids long. CDR1 SSHAT and CDR2 FNYEAQ come from the germline V gene (reference sequence). The CDR3 spells CASGRRDTGELFF. DNA for the CDR3: TGTGCTAGCGGGAGGAGGGACACCGGGGAGCTGTTTTTT.

This clonotype was seen repeatedly, ten times or more. Being one base from a much bigger clone, this may be a read error. V is TRBV7-2 and J is TRBJ2-5, with D possibly TRBD1 on 6 matching bases. The CDR3 totals 14 residues. V was trimmed by 5 bases and J by 2 bases, leaving 12 bases between them. Germline assignment: CDR1 SGHTA and CDR2 FQGNSA. This CDR3 reads CASSVGGRQETQYF. The CDR3, as DNA: TGTGCCAGCAGCGTAGGGGGACGACAAGAGACCCAGTACTTC.

By proportion, this clonotype is medium-sized (0.01 to 0.1%). This rearrangement joins TRBV29-1 to TRBJ2-1, with 10 bases aligning to TRBD1. V trimming: 7 bases; J trimming: 6 bases; junction bases outside the gene matches: 15. Per germline, CDR1 SQVTM and CDR2 ANQGSEA. There are 16 residues in the CDR3. In DNA form, the CDR3 reads TGCAGCGCCGTGACAGGGGGCCGCGGGAGAGCCAATGAGCAGTTCTTC. It is translated as CSAVTGGRGRANEQFF.

The table lists this clonotype with a count of one. The V and J genes are TRBV4-2 and TRBJ2-7; possibly TRBD1 or TRBD2 for D (5 bases each). Germline loops: CDR1 LGHNA, CDR2 YNFKEQ. The CDR3 runs 15 residues. Between the trimmed V and J ends, which lost 4 bases and 9 bases, there was a span of 22 bases. In DNA, the CDR3 is TGTGCCAGCAGCCCTTCCGGGACGGAGAGCTCGGGGCAGTACTTC. Translation: CASSPSGTESSGQYF.

This clonotype was seen more than once but under ten times. This chain connects TRBV25-1 to TRBJ2-7, with 11 bases aligning to TRBD1. The V gene's germline CDR1 is MGHDK and CDR2 SYGVNS. The CDR3 is made up of 15 amino acids. Trimming took 3 bases from V and 4 from J; bases not matched to a gene: 5. Written as DNA, the CDR3 is TGTGCCAGCAGTGAGGGGACAGGGGGTAGGTACGAGCAGTACTTC. Amino acids: CASSEGTGGRYEQYF.

The chain employs TRBV20-1 and TRBJ2-1; D possibly corresponds to TRBD1 (7 bases). The assigned J gene may be wrong: the sequence end matches TRBJ2-7 better. This CDR3 contains 13 residues. CDR1 DFQATT and CDR2 SNEGSKA come from the germline V gene (reference sequence). The CDR3 here is CSATRGAYNEQYF. CDR3 nucleotides: TGCAGTGCTACCAGGGGGGCCTACAATGAGCAGTACTTC.

This clonotype was observed once. This rearrangement joins TRBV12-3 or TRBV12-4 to TRBJ1-1; the D is unclear. This CDR3 is 11 amino acids long. V shed 6 bases and J shed 3 bases, with 5 bases lying between them. In DNA, the CDR3 is TGTGCCAGCAGCCGGGACACTGAAGCTTTCTTT. Its protein product is CASSRDTEAFF.

The rearrangement uses TRBV20-1 and TRBJ2-5; TRBD1 matches 8 bases. The DNA end is a closer match to TRBJ2-7, so the J assignment may be wrong. This CDR3 has 12 residues. Germline-derived CDR1 and CDR2 are DFQATT and SNEGSKA (reference sequence). The CDR3 reads CSAPTGGYEQYF. The CDR3 nucleotides read TGCAGTGCTCCTACAGGGGGCTACGAGCAGTACTTC.

This clonotype was seen a few times. The chain links TRBV6-6 to TRBJ2-4; 9 bases line up with TRBD2. TRBJ2-5 matches the DNA end more closely, so the J call is doubtful. Germline V lookup: CDR1 MNHNY, CDR2 SVGAGI (reference sequence). The CDR3 has 14 amino acids. The CDR3 sequence: CASSYSLAGETQYF. CDR3 DNA: TGTGCCAGCAGTTACTCGCTAGCGGGGGAGACCCAGTACTTC.

The chain uses TRBV5-1 and TRBJ2-4; TRBD1 or TRBD2 may be the D gene (6 bases each). The end of the DNA is better explained by TRBJ2-7, so the J call may be wrong. Germline CDR1 SGHRS, CDR2 YFSETQ. The CDR3 sequence is 14 residues long. The CDR3 sequence is CASSLGGDNDEQYF. In DNA, the CDR3 is TGCGCCAGCAGCTTAGGAGGGGACAACGACGAGCAGTACTTC.